This T cell receptor (beta chain) originates from a study of response to subunit inactivated influenza vaccine. The CDR3 loop spans 16 amino acids. Germline assignment: CDR1 KGHDR and CDR2 SFDVKD. V was pared by 3 bases and J by 3 bases, with 6 bases of the junction left unmatched. In TCRdb, the RT-PCR reads were re-called with MiXCR into one record per CDR3 protein. The data contain approximately 200,000 distinct CDR3 sequences, around an eighth of them seen just once; the ten biggest clones take up about 28%. Whole-study results and caveats: There was a suggestion from the authors that each seasonal influenza vaccination recruits few new T cells.

Notes on this clonotype: As yet, its antigen is unknown.

This specimen consisted of CD8+ T cells sorted from PBMCs, obtained approximately 5 days after vaccination. This rearrangement joins TRBV24-1 to TRBJ2-3; 9 bases map to TRBD2. The TCR comes from a man in his fifties who received an inactivated influenza vaccine. CDR3 nucleotides: TGTGCCACCAGTGATAGGACTAGCGAGCCAACAGATACGCAGTATTTT. It translates to CATSDRTSEPTDTQYF.